The sequence of this T cell receptor (beta chain) was determined in a study of T cell repertoires in cytomegalovirus infection. V was clipped by 3 bases and J by 5 bases; unmatched bases: 1. The CDR3 length is 14 residues. CDR1 is SGDLS, CDR2 YYNGEE, per germline. One entry per CDR3 protein results from TCRdb running MiXCR on the reads. In the table there are roughly 80,000 distinct CDR3 sequences, 20% to 30% of which are singletons. Details on this clonotype: Its target is unknown.

The J gene is TRBJ2-2, the V gene TRBV9, with 10 bases aligning to TRBD1. The sequence derives from a human donor in good health (CMV status not recorded). Some clones in this sample may be carry-over from other donors' samples. Sample: CD8+ T cells from cultured PBMCs, taken from culture after CMV antigen stimulation. The CDR3 spells CASSADRGTGELFF. The CDR3, as DNA: TGTGCCAGCAGCGCGGACAGGGGGACCGGGGAGCTGTTTTTT.